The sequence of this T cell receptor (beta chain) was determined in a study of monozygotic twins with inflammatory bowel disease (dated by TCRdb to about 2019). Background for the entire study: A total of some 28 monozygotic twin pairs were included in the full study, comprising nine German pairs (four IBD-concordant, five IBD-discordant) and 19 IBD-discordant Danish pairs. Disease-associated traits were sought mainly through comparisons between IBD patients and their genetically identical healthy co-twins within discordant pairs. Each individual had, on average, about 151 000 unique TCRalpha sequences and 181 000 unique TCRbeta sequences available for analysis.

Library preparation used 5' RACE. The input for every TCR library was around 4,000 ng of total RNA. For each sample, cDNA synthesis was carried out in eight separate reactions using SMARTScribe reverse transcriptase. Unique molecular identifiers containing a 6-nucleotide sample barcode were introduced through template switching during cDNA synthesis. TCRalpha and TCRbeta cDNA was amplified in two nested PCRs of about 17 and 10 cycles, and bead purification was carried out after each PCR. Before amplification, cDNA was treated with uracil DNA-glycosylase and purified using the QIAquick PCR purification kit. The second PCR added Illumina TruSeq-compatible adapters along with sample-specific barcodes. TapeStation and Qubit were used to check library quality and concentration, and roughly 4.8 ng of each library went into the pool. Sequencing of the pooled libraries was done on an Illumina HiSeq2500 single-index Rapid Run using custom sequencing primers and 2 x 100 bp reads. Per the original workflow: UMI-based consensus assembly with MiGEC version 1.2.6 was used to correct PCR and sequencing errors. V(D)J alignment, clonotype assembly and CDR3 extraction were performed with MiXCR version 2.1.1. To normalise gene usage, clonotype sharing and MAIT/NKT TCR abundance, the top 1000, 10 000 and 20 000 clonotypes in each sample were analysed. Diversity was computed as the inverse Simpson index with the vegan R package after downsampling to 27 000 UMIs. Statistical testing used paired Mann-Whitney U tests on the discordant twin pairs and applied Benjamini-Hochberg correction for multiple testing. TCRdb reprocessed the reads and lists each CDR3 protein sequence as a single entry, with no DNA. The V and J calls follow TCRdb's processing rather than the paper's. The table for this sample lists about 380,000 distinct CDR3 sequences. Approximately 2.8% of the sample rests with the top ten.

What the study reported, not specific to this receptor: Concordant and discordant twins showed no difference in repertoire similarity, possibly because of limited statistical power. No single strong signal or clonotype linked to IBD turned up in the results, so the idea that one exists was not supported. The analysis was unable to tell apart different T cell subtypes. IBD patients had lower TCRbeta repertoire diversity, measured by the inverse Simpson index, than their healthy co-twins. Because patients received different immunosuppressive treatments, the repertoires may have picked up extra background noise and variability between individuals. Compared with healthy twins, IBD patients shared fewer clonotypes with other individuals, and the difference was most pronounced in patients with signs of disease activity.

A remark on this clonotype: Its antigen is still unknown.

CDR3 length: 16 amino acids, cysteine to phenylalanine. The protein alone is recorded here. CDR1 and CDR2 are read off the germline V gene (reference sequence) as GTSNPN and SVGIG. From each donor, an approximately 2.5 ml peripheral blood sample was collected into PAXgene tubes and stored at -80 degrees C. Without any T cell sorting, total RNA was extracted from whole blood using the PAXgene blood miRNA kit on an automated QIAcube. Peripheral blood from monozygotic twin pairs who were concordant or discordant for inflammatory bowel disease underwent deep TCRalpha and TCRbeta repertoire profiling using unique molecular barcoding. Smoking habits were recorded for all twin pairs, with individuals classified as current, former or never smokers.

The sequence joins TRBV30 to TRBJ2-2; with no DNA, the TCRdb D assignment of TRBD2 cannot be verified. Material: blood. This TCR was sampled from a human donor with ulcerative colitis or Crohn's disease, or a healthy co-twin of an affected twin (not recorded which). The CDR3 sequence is CAWTSVAGGPAGELFF.